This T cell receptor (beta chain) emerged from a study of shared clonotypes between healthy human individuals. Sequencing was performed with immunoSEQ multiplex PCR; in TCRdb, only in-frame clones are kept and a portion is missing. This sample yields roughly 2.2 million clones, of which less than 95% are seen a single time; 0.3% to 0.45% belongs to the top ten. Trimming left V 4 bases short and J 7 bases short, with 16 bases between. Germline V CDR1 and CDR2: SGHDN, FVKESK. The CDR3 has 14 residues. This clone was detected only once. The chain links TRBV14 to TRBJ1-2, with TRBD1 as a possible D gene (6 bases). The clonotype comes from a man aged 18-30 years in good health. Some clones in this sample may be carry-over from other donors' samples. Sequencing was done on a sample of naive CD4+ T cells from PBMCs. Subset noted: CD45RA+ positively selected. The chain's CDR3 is CASSPAGGAGGYTF. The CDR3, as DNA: TGTGCCAGCAGCCCCGCCGGGGGGGCAGGTGGCTACACCTTC.